The 6 T cell receptor beta chains below all came from one sample that was sequenced in a study of type 1 regulatory T cells (dated by TCRdb to the early 2020s). These receptors lack a known antigen. The sequencing machine was an Illumina MiSeq. TCRdb cleaned the public reads at Q25 with fastp, built clones with MiXCR and kept in-frame beta chains. Every entry covers one CDR3 protein and lists the most common genes and DNA from its rows. This sample comprises roughly 67,000 distinct CDR3 sequences, nearly 65% of them detected only once. 7.6% of the sample rests with the top ten. The sequenced sample was cultured T cells, either the whole culture or a sorted T cell fraction (not recorded which). The cell subset or site label, as the study defines it: Tr1-enriched cell product generated in vitro against host alloantigens. The receptors stem from a human donor in good health.

This clonotype was seen only once. The V call is TRBV3-1, the J call TRBJ2-7; 11 positions agree with TRBD1. With 1 base clipped from V and 1 base from J, the junction kept 6 bases outside the gene matches. Germline CDR1 is LGHDT and CDR2 is YNNKEL (reference sequence). This CDR3 is 17 amino acids long. CDR3 residues: CASSQGGQGARSYEQYF. CDR3 DNA: TGTGCCAGCAGCCAAGGTGGACAGGGGGCAAGGTCCTACGAGCAGTACTTC.

The chain uses TRBV6-5 and TRBJ1-2, with a possible D match to TRBD1 (6 bases). The CDR3 loop spans 14 amino acids. Germline lookup yields CDR1 MNHEY and CDR2 SVGAGI. V was cut by 6 bases and J by 4 bases, with 15 bases left in between. CDR3 residues: CASSYTGLGYGYTF. For the CDR3, the DNA is TGTGCCAGCAGCTATACAGGGTTGGGCTATGGCTACACCTTC.

The rearrangement links TRBV2 to TRBJ2-5; maybe TRBD1 (6 bases). Germline V CDR1 and CDR2: SNHLY, FYNNEI. The CDR3 is made up of 14 amino acids. V lost 7 bases, J lost 5 bases, and 17 bases lay in between. This CDR3 is CASIWTDVLETQYF. In DNA form, the CDR3 reads TGTGCCAGCATTTGGACAGACGTGCTGGAGACCCAGTACTTC.

This clonotype was seen a few times. This chain connects TRBV5-1 to TRBJ2-7; 7 nucleotides line up with TRBD1. The CDR3 length is 14 residues. Germline CDR1 and CDR2: SGHRS and YFSETQ. V was pared by 3 bases and J by 3 bases, with 6 bases of the junction left unmatched. CDR3: CASSSGTEVYEQYF. The CDR3 region has the DNA TGCGCCAGCAGCTCCGGGACAGAAGTCTACGAGCAGTACTTC.

Only a few counts were recorded for this clonotype. The chain has TRBV4-2 and TRBJ2-1; TRBD2 is a possible D gene (6 bases). Trimming shortened V by 0 bases and J by 5 bases, and 11 bases separated the two germline ends. In germline, CDR1 is LGHNA, CDR2 YNFKEQ. The CDR3 is made up of 15 amino acids. The CDR3 spells CASSQDWDLDNEQFF. CDR3 sequence (DNA): TGTGCCAGCAGCCAAGATTGGGACTTAGACAATGAGCAGTTCTTC.

This clonotype was detected many times. The CDR3 spells CATSDFGNQPQHF. The CDR3 DNA reads TGTGCCACCAGTGATTTCGGCAATCAGCCCCAGCATTTT. V usage is TRBV24-1 and J usage is TRBJ1-5; no clear D gene. The V end lost 1 base, the J end lost 2 bases, and 2 bases lay between the germline ends. The CDR3 is made up of 13 amino acids. Germline CDR1 and CDR2: KGHDR and SFDVKD.